The present entry profiles one T cell receptor (beta chain) with its context. Its antigen remains unknown. Germline V lookup: CDR1 SGHVS, CDR2 FNYEAQ. The CDR3 totals 16 residues. Trimming stripped 1 base from V and 3 bases from J, with 13 bases between. These data are taken from a study of cytomegalovirus exposure and HLA in healthy donors. Overall study findings and caveats: A previous analysis found most TCR beta V segments productive roughly 87% or roughly 30% of the time.

PCR involved 60 Vbeta and 13 Jbeta primers. Repertoires were generated with immunoSEQ multiplex PCR, while TCRdb's copy carries only in-frame clones and drops some. This sample has over 90,000 clones; over 70% occur once, and the top ten carry 4%. The sample consisted of PBMCs. The TCR originated in a man aged 50 or older in good health and CMV-seropositive. The chain has TRBV7-6 and TRBJ2-1; no reliable D call. The CDR3 DNA reads TGTGCCAGCAGCTTAGAGATGTCCCCGGGCTACAATGAGCAGTTCTTC. Translated, it gives CASSLEMSPGYNEQFF. The full variable domain, its missing parts supplied by reference TRBV7-6 and TRBJ2-1, is GAGVSQSPRYKVTKRGQDVALRCDPISGHVSLYWYRQALGQGPEFLTYFNYEAQQDKSGLPNDRFSAERPEGSISTLTIQRTEQRDSAMYRCASSLEMSPGYNEQFFGPGTRLTVL.